Below, one T cell receptor beta chain is given with its context. The data derive from a study of cytomegalovirus exposure and HLA in healthy donors. The PCR had 60 Vbeta and 13 Jbeta primers. Here immunoSEQ multiplex PCR was the method, and the copy in TCRdb shows in-frame clones only, minus some. This table holds approximately 200,000 clones, over 60% found once. Trimming shortened V by 2 bases and J by 6 bases, and 11 bases separated the two germline ends. CDR3 length: 14 residues. CDR1 is MNHEY, CDR2 SMNVEV, per germline (reference sequence). This rearrangement joins TRBV27 to TRBJ1-5, with D maybe TRBD1 (5 bases). The sequence was collected from a man aged 40-55 years in good health and CMV-seronegative. The sequenced sample consisted of PBMCs. The CDR3 loop reads CASSLLQGGQPQHF. CDR3 bases: TGTGCCAGCAGTTTACTTCAGGGCGGTCAGCCCCAGCATTTT.